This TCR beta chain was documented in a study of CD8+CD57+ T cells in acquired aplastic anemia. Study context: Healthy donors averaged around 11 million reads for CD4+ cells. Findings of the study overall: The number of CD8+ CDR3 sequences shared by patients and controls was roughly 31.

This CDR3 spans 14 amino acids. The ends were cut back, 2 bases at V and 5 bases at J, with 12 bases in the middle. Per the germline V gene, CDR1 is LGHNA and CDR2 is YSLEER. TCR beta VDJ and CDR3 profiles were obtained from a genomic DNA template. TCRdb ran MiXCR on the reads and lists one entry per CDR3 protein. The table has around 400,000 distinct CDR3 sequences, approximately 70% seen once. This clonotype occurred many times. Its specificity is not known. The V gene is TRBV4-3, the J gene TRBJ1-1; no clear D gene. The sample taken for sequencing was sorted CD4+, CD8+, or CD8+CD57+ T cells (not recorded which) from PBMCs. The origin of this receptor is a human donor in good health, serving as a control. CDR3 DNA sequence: TGCGCCAGCAGCCAAATCCCGTCCGGGACTGAAGCTTTCTTT. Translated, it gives CASSQIPSGTEAFF.